This paragraph reports one T cell receptor (beta chain). The CDR3 is made up of 15 amino acids. J was trimmed by 0 bases and V by 5 bases; bases with no gene match: 5. CDR1 is MNHEY, CDR2 SMNVEV, per germline (reference sequence). This sample was taken from a study of response to subunit inactivated influenza vaccine. TCRdb called the RT-PCR reads again in MiXCR, with one record for every CDR3 protein. The sample holds a few hundred thousand distinct CDR3 sequences, around 15% seen once. The sample in question was PBMCs from blood, obtained 11 to 12 days after vaccination. The chain has TRBV27 and TRBJ2-3, with 7 bases identical to TRBD1. The source is a man between 50 and 59 years old who received an inactivated influenza vaccine. CDR3 nucleotides: TGTGCCAGCAGTGTGACAGGGAGAAGCACAGATACGCAGTATTTT. Its protein product is CASSVTGRSTDTQYF.